The rows below give T cell receptor beta chains drawn from one sample of a study of OX40 agonist ivuxolimab in advanced cancers. Assay used: immunoSEQ multiplex PCR; TCRdb lists only in-frame clones, some missing. The sample consists of under 55,000 clones, roughly nine tenths of them appearing once. This specimen was CD4+ or CD8+ T cells sorted from blood, taken in a trial of the OX40 agonist ivuxolimab. The receptors were sampled from an adult with an advanced solid tumor such as melanoma, head and neck, liver or kidney cancer. CDR3s include the opening cysteine and the closing phenylalanine or tryptophan. Fields, in order: V gene, clone size, D gene, J gene, CDR3 DNA, CDR3 protein. A D gene is named only where the DNA matches it firmly. The size of a clone is reported for some rows only, either as once, few or many, or as a class for expanded clones.

v_gene: TRBV4-1; abundance: -; d_gene: -; j_gene: TRBJ2-1; CDR3nt: TGCGCCAGCAGCGGACGACTAGAGAATGAGCAGTTCTTC; CDR3aa: CASSGRLENEQFF
v_gene: TRBV6-1; abundance: -; d_gene: -; j_gene: TRBJ1-1; CDR3nt: TGTGCCAGTTTCCAAACGGGGCAGGTTGAAGCTTTCTTT; CDR3aa: CASFQTGQVEAFF
v_gene: TRBV11-2; abundance: -; d_gene: -; j_gene: TRBJ2-6; CDR3nt: TGTGCCAGCAGCTTAAGGTGGGGAAGCTCTGGGGCCAACGTCCTGACTTTC; CDR3aa: CASSLRWGSSGANVLTF
v_gene: TRBV6-5; abundance: -; d_gene: TRBD1; j_gene: TRBJ2-7; CDR3nt: TGTGCCAGCAGTTACTCCGGGACAGGGGGCTCCTACGAGCAGTACTTC; CDR3aa: CASSYSGTGGSYEQYF
v_gene: TRBV7-2; abundance: -; d_gene: -; j_gene: TRBJ2-5; CDR3nt: TGTGCCAGCAGCTTACTATCGTCGGAGACCCAGTACTTC; CDR3aa: CASSLLSSETQYF
v_gene: TRBV25-1; abundance: -; d_gene: TRBD1; j_gene: TRBJ2-7; CDR3nt: TGTGCCAGCCGAAGGGACAGGGGGAGCGAGCAGTACTTC; CDR3aa: CASRRDRGSEQYF
v_gene: TRBV19; abundance: once; d_gene: -; j_gene: TRBJ1-3; CDR3nt: TGTGCCAGTTCGAGGGGGACGGGAAACACCATATATTTT; CDR3aa: CASSRGTGNTIYF
v_gene: TRBV11-3; abundance: -; d_gene: -; j_gene: TRBJ1-2; CDR3nt: TGTGCCAGCAGCTCCCGTGGTAACGGGGTCAATGGCTACACCTTC; CDR3aa: CASSSRGNGVNGYTF
v_gene: TRBV27; abundance: -; d_gene: -; j_gene: TRBJ1-2; CDR3nt: TGTGCCAGCAGTTCGATGGCTGACAGTCACTATGGCTACACCTTC; CDR3aa: CASSSMADSHYGYTF
v_gene: TRBV5-8; abundance: -; d_gene: -; j_gene: TRBJ1-1; CDR3nt: TGTGCCAGCAGCCCCTCTCGAGGGAGGAACACTGAAGCTTTCTTT; CDR3aa: CASSPSRGRNTEAFF
v_gene: TRBV19; abundance: -; d_gene: TRBD1; j_gene: TRBJ2-2; CDR3nt: TGTGCCAGTAGTGACCTGACAGGGGTTGGTACCGGGGAGCTGTTTTTT; CDR3aa: CASSDLTGVGTGELFF
v_gene: TRBV19; abundance: once; d_gene: -; j_gene: TRBJ2-4; CDR3nt: TGTGCCAGTAAGGCAGGACCAAACCTAGGGAGCATTCAGTACTTC; CDR3aa: CASKAGPNLGSIQYF